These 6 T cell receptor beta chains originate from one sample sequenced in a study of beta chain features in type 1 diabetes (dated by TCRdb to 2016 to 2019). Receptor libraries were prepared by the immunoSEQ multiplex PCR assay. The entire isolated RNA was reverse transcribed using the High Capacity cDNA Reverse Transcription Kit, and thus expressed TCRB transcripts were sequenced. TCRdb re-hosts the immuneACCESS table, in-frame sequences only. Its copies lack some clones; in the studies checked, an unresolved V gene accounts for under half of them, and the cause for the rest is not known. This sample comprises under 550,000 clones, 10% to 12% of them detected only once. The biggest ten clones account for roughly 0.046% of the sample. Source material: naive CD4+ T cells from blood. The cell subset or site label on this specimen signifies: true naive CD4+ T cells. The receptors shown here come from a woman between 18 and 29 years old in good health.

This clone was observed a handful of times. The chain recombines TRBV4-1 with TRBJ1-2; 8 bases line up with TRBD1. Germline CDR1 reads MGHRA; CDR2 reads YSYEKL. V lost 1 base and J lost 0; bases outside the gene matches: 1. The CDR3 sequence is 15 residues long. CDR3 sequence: CASSQGQGTNYGYTF. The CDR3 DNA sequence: TGCGCCAGCAGCCAAGGACAGGGGACTAACTATGGCTACACCTTC.

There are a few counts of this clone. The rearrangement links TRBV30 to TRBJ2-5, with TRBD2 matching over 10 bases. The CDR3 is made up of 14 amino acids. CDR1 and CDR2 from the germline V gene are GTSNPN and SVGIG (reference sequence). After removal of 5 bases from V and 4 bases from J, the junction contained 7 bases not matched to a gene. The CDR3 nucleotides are TGTGCCTGGGGTACGGGACTAGCGATAGAGACCCAGTACTTC. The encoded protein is CAWGTGLAIETQYF.

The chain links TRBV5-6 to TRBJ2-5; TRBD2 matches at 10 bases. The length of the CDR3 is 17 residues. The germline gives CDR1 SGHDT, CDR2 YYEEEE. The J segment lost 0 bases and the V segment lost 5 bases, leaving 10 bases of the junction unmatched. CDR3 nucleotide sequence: TGTGCCAGCAGTATACTAGCGGGGACCCTGTACCAAGAGACCCAGTACTTC. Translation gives CASSILAGTLYQETQYF.

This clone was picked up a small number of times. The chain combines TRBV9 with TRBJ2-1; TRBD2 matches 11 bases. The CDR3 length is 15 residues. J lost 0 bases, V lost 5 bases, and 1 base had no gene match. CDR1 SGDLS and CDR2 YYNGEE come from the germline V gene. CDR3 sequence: CASSSGGVSYNEQFF. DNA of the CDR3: TGTGCCAGCAGTAGCGGGGGGGTCTCCTACAATGAGCAGTTCTTC.

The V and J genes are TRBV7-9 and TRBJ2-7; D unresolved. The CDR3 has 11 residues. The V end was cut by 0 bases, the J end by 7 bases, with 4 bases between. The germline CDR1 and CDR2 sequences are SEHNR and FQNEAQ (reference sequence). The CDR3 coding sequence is TGTGCCAGCAGCTTAGCGAAGGAGCAGTACGTC. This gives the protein CASSLAKEQYV.

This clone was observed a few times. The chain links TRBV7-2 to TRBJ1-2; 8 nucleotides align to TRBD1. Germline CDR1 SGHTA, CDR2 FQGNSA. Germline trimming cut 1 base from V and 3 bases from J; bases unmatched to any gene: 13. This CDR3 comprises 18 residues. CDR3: CASSLGGTGSYSDYGYTF. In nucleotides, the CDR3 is TGTGCCAGCAGCTTAGGAGGGACAGGCTCCTATTCTGACTATGGCTACACCTTC.